Here is one TCR beta chain with its context. This clonotype was recorded at least ten times. Its antigen specificity is not known. Per-base quality was not reported, and no clone a single base away is much larger than it. What this sample's treatment or condition label stands for: allogeneic hematopoietic cell transplantation with graft depleted of TCRalphabeta T cells and CD19 B cells. The transplant recipients were children given TCRalphabeta/CD19-depleted allogeneic hematopoietic cell grafts. The data were obtained in a study of T-cell reconstitution after alpha-beta-depleted transplantation in children listed by TCRdb under 2016. About the study as a whole: The study quantitatively tracked T-cell immune reconstitution after TCRalphabeta/CD19-depleted allogeneic hematopoietic cell transplantation in children using TCR repertoire profiling.

Library method: PCR. The reads were generated on an Illumina HiSeq 2500. TCR library preparation used molecular barcoding, with unique molecular identifiers applied to normalize quantification of the TCRbeta repertoire. TCRdb applied fastp at Q25 and MiXCR to the public reads, then kept only in-frame beta chains. Rows are unified per CDR3 protein, each entry keeping the most common DNA and genes. The sample table contains about 300,000 distinct CDR3 sequences; only one count was recorded for nearly 8% of them. Of the sample, approximately 9.1% is held by the ten largest clones. The CDR3 numbers 19 residues from cysteine through phenylalanine. Just CDR3 DNA is preserved here, 57 bases in frame from base 1. Trimming takes 0 bases off V and 7 bases off J; junction bases not matched to a gene: 15. The germline V gene encodes CDR1 MNHEY and CDR2 SVGAGI. Results and caveats for the whole study, not just this receptor: Apparently early alphabetaT-cell count recovery about two months after transplant reportedly relied on only several hundred rapidly expanded clones derived from non-depleted graft cells. Over subsequent months, a decline in hyperexpanded clone frequencies was noted, and after one year, T-cell counts and TCRbeta diversity were mostly ascribed to newly produced T cells. In some patients, the high TCRbeta diversity seen at day 60 was put down to recipient T cells and intrathymic progenitors that had survived conditioning.

The V and J genes are TRBV6-5 and TRBJ2-1, and TRBD2 aligns with 10 junction nucleotides. Sequenced material: peripheral blood, taken 360 days after TCRalphabeta/CD19-depleted stem cell transplant. The TCR comes from a female patient aged 2-15 years who had a stem cell transplant for Fanconi anemia, so the T cells may come from the graft donor. The CDR3 region: CASSYSNVPSGGRNNEQFF. The sequenced DNA: TGTGCCAGCAGTTACTCGAATGTTCCTAGCGGGGGACGTAATAATGAGCAGTTCTTC.